The clone carrying this TCR beta chain was picked up many times. The length of the CDR3 is 14 residues. Losses at the gene ends were 8 bases for V and 2 bases for J; bases not matched to a gene: 5. Germline CDR1 is SEHNR and CDR2 is FQNEAQ (reference sequence). The record originates from a study of early T cells in non-severe SARS-CoV-2 infection. Each single cDNA molecule received a unique molecular identifier. TCRdb re-analysed the 5' RACE reads in MiXCR, keeping a single row per CDR3 protein. Here the sample spans some 33,000 distinct CDR3 sequences, under 6% being singletons. The TCR comes from an adult who was a healthcare worker with PCR-confirmed SARS-CoV-2 infection or an uninfected control (not recorded which). Sequencing was done on a sample of whole blood. The gene calls are TRBV7-9 and TRBJ2-3; 9 bases fit TRBD2. The CDR3 protein is CASRPSGNTDTQYF. The DNA of the CDR3 is TGTGCCAGCCGACCTAGCGGGAACACAGATACGCAGTATTTT.